This entry is about one T cell receptor beta chain. The antigen remains unidentified. Sequencing used immunoSEQ multiplex PCR; TCRdb keeps in-frame clones, though not all of them. This sample has 2 million to 2.5 million clones, with approximately 95% found just once. CDR1 is SGHNT and CDR2 is YYREEE in the germline V gene (reference sequence). This CDR3 is built from 13 residues. Trimming removed 4 bases at V and 7 bases at J, with 15 bases between. The sample comes from a study of shared clonotypes between healthy human individuals. Study as a whole: Two women and three men aged 18 to 49 served as donors. Study-wide results and caveats: Clonotypes shared by all four sorted-subset donors had higher generation probabilities than non-shared clonotypes. The study drew on few donors, limiting represented genetic and exposure-history diversity.

The chain couples TRBV5-4 to TRBJ2-7, with D unclear. This TCR came from a man between 18 and 29 years old in good health. Some clones in this sample may be carry-over from other donors' samples. Sequencing was performed on naive CD4+ T cells from PBMCs. Stated subset: CD45RA+ positively selected. Here the CDR3 DNA reads TGTGCCAGCAGCCTGGGCCCCAATTGGGAGCAGTACTTC. Translation gives CASSLGPNWEQYF.